This paragraph covers one TCR beta chain sequence. Its antigen is not identified. Trimming left V 0 bases short and J 5 bases short, with 9 bases between. The germline CDR1 and CDR2 sequences are SGHRS and YFSETQ. The CDR3 is 14 residues long. This sample was taken from a study of identical twins. Findings of the study overall: Analyses of zero insertions could be partly confounded by invariant MAIT and iNKT cells. High-abundance cord blood beta clonotypes had fewer insertions; memory repertoires showed none. Excess sharing between twins was weaker in beta out-of-frame sequences.

With template switching, a universal primer site was added, and the cDNA carried unique molecular identifiers. TCRdb independently ran MiXCR on the 5' RACE reads; one entry per CDR3 protein. The sample lists 1,800,000 or so distinct CDR3 sequences; roughly a third were seen once. The J gene is TRBJ2-4, the V gene TRBV5-1, with D tentatively TRBD2 (5 bases). This clonotype was obtained from a newborn girl in good health. The sample taken for sequencing was cord blood. The CDR3 nucleotides read TGCGCCAGCAGCTTGGGGACTGAGCAAAACATTCAGTACTTC. It encodes CASSLGTEQNIQYF.